This T cell receptor beta chain was retrieved from a study of PD-1 blockade in classical Hodgkin lymphoma. Study-wide background: With a 2-week interval, patients received intravenous nivolumab at 3 mg/kg.

Comments on this clone: What it binds is unknown.

Losses at the gene ends were 4 bases for V and 7 bases for J; bases not matched to a gene: 16. The CDR3 is made up of 17 amino acids. Per germline, CDR1 MGHRA and CDR2 YSYEKL. General study points: A significant rise in TCR diversity was seen by C4D1 for CD4+ cells but not for CD8+ cells.

Here immunoSEQ multiplex PCR was the method, and the copy in TCRdb shows in-frame clones only, minus some. The sample contains 60,000 or so clones, around nine tenths of which appear only once. No patient escaped relapse after autologous stem cell transplantation, and brentuximab vedotin exposure varied. The chain employs TRBV4-1 and TRBJ1-5, with 7 positions matching TRBD1. The sample consisted of peripheral blood mononuclear cells (PBMCs), taken at baseline. The clonotype was recovered from a human donor with classical Hodgkin lymphoma. The CDR3 reads CASSRDESTGWQQPQHF. For the CDR3, the DNA is TGCGCCAGCAGCCGCGATGAATCGACAGGGTGGCAACAGCCCCAGCATTTT.